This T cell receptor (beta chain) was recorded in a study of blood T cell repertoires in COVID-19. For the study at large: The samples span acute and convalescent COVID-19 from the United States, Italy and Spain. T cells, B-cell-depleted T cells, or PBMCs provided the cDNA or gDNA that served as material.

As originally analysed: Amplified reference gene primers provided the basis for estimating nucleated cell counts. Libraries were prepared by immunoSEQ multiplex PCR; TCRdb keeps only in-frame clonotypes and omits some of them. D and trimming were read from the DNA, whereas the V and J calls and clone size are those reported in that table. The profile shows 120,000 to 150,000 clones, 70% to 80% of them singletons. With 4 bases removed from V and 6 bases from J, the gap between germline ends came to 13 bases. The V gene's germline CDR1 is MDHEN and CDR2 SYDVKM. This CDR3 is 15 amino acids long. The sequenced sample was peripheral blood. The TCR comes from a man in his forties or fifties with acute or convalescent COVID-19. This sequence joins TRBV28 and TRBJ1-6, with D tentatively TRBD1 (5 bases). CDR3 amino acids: CASSSPDRFNSPLHF. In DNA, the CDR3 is TGTGCCAGCAGTTCCCCCGACAGATTTAATTCACCCCTCCACTTT.